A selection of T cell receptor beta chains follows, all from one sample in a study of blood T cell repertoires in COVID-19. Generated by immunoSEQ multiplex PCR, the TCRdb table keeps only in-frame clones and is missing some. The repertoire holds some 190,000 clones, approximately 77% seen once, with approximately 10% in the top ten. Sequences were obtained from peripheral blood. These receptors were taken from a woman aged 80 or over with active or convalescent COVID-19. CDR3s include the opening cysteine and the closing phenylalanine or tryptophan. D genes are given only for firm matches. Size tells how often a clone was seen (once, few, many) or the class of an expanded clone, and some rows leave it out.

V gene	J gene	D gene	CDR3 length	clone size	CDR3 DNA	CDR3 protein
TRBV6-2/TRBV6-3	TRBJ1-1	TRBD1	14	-	TGTGCCAGCAGTTACGGACAGGGGGTAGGTGAAGCTTTCTTT	CASSYGQGVGEAFF
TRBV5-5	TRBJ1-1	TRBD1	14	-	TGTGCCAGCAGCCTGGGACAGGCTAACACTGAAGCTTTCTTT	CASSLGQANTEAFF
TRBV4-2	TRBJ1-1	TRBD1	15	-	TGTGCCAGCAGCCTAGACCGGGACAGGAGCACTGAAGCTTTCTTT	CASSLDRDRSTEAFF
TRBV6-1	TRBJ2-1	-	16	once	TGTGCCAGCAGTGAAGCCCAGGGTAGCTCCTACAATGAGCAGTTCTTC	CASSEAQGSSYNEQFF
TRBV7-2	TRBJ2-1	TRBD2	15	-	TGTGCCAGCAGCTCGAGGACTAGCCCGGCCAATGAGCAGTTCTTC	CASSSRTSPANEQFF
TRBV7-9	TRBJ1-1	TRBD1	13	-	TGTGCCAGCAGTCCCCAGACAGGGATTGAAGCTTTCTTT	CASSPQTGIEAFF
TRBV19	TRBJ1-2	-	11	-	TGTGCCAGTCAGGATTCCTATGGCTACACCTTC	CASQDSYGYTF
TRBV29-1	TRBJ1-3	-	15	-	TGCAGCGTTGAAGGCCCGCACAGGGCTGGAAACACCATATATTTT	CSVEGPHRAGNTIYF
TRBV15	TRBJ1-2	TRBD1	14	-	TGTGCCACCAGCAGAGGGACAGGGGGCTTTGGCTACACCTTC	CATSRGTGGFGYTF
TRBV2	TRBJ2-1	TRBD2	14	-	TGTGCCAGCAGTCGACTAGCGGGAGCGAGTGAGCAGTTCTTC	CASSRLAGASEQFF
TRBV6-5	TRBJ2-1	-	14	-	TGTGCCAGCAGTCCCGGGAGCTCCTACAATGAGCAGTTCTTC	CASSPGSSYNEQFF
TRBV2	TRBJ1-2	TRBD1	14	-	TGTGCCAGCAGTTCGACAGGGAGGTCGTTCGGCTACACCTTC	CASSSTGRSFGYTF
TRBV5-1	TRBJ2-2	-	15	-	TGCGCCAGCAGCTTGGGTTCCCGTAGCACCGGGGAGCTGTTTTTT	CASSLGSRSTGELFF